This T cell receptor (beta chain) was profiled in a study of cytomegalovirus exposure and HLA in healthy donors (dated by TCRdb to about 2017). With regard to the full study: An earlier analysis of some 500 of the donors reported 250 to 300 Gb of sequence data and more than 90 million unique TCR beta sequences from roughly 180 million T cells. An early release that covered about 600 HLA-typed donors contained approximately 300 gigabases of sequencing data and around 85 million unique TCR sequences. Of the approximately 400 genotyped donors, over 70% fell in the genetic ancestry cluster associated with self-reported Caucasian donors. The study aimed to test whether cataloging public T cell receptors could reveal signatures of past pathogen exposure. The study used immunosequencing to profile the T cell repertoires of several hundred subjects and linked those repertoires to cytomegalovirus serostatus. In addition to the first cohort of 666 subjects, a separate validation cohort of 130 or so different subjects was used. To predict cytomegalovirus infection status, the study combined high-throughput TCR immunosequencing, statistical association of individual TCRs with disease status, and machine learning. A later analysis re-analyzed previously published TCR beta repertoires from 660 or so donors and added high-resolution HLA genotyping to study TCR occurrence patterns. Rather than using new phenotypic data, the later analysis identified candidate immune exposures from TCR beta sequences and from how often those sequences occurred across donors. An earlier analysis of 500 to 750 of the donors applied high-throughput TCR beta sequencing to assess whether each TCR beta V gene segment acted as functional or pseudogenic. Donor age, sex, ethnicity and CMV serostatus were collected together with the repertoire data. A later genetic analysis took genome-wide SNP genotypes for about 65% of the 666 donors and used that subset as a discovery cohort. Every discovery cohort repertoire had been produced on one sequencing platform. Both class I and class II loci were covered by HLA typing, at four-digit resolution. The number of typed donors differed by locus: about 629-630 for A, B, C, DRB1 and DQB1; approximately 540 for DQA1; some 590 for DPA1; and around 490 for DPB1. Five DR-DQ haplotypes were handled as single units for association and clustering because linkage in the cohort was strong. Among 398 genotyped donors of the cohort, an average of about 240,000 unique TCR beta nucleotide sequences were sequenced per donor, roughly 18% of them non-productive.

The cohort comprised 550 to 700 healthy bone marrow donors. Cohort members were all nominally healthy when sampled, although unrecorded immune exposures were likely present. The donor tested CMV seropositive, placing the donor among the 289 seropositive members of the cohort. A peripheral blood sample was provided by each donor, and peripheral blood mononuclear cells were used for TCR beta sequencing. The Qiagen DNeasy Blood Extraction Kit was used to extract genomic DNA from the blood cell samples. V loses 7 bases at its end and J loses 3 bases; junction bases beyond the gene matches: 6. Measured from the cysteine to the phenylalanine, the CDR3 is 14 residues long. Only CDR3 DNA remains: 42 bases, in frame from the first base. Per the germline V gene, SGHRS is the CDR1 and YFSETQ is the CDR2. What the authors observed across the whole study: An earlier analysis of 587 of the donors showed that most TCR beta V segments appeared in productive rearrangements either about 87% or about 30% of the time, which broadly matched IMGT annotations. According to a later analysis, TCR association rates differed among HLA loci, with DRB1 alleles showing the most associated TCRs and HLA-C alleles showing the fewest. Specific HLA alleles were associated with about 17,000 TCR beta sequences at a false discovery rate of 0.05 in a later analysis. V-gene and J-gene trimming of TCR beta chains was associated with a missense DCLRE1C variant in a later genetic analysis, and the association was replicated in an independent cohort. In a later analysis, HLA-associated TCR beta chains were found to be more clonally expanded and to have lower generation probabilities than equally common non-associated chains. Linkage disequilibrium might explain the correlated functional status among segregating V segments, but an unknown experimental factor could not be excluded. In a later analysis, several top co-occurrence clusters were reported to appear linked to parvovirus B19, influenza, CMV and Epstein-Barr virus. The 87-base-pair reads could not distinguish some IMGT-functional V segments, including TRBV6-2 and TRBV6-3, so those segments were excluded. A group of highly shared sequence variants was considered likely to be a technical artifact of the sequencing pipeline. The only immune exposure information available for the cohort was CMV serostatus. Because counts were too low, 15 to 20 rarely observed V segments, including chromosome 9 orphons, were excluded from the earlier analysis of about 500 of the donors. The cohort was sequenced for TCR beta chains only, and without alpha or paired-chain data the features that could be detected were limited. A further reported finding was that TCR beta sequences accurately predicted the HLA-A and HLA-B alleles for most subjects in the first cohort. Most TCR sequences were seen in very few donors, while some public TCRs were found in many individuals. Because some donors lacked HLA typing at each locus, the association tests relied only on the typed subset. According to a later analysis, most CMV-associated TCR beta chains appeared to be HLA-restricted, and the HLA associations seemed to be driven largely by CMV exposure. In the study, 164 TCR beta chains were listed as associated with cytomegalovirus. In both the original and validation cohorts, the classifier was reported to diagnose cytomegalovirus status with high specificity and sensitivity. Compared with the roughly 720-donor mean, donors in an Asian-associated ancestry cluster had fewer N-insertions in productive TCRs, according to a later genetic analysis. The presence/absence analyses assumed that sequencing depth was roughly uniform across donors, and that assumption may not be true. Assigning TCR associations to individual alleles was difficult when HLA alleles, especially DR and DQ, strongly co-occurred. According to the authors, the approach could potentially be generalized to other disease states and immunological phenotypes. In vitro tests confirmed that a few of the cytomegalovirus-associated TCR beta chains recognize cytomegalovirus antigens.

Library creation used the immunoSEQ multiplex PCR assay. The multiplex PCR relied on a mix of 60 forward primers for TCR Vbeta segments and 13 reverse primers for TCR Jbeta segments. The CDR3 region of rearranged TCR beta genes was amplified from genomic DNA with a multiplex PCR assay. Amplified TCR beta libraries were sequenced as 87-base-pair reads on the Illumina HiSeq System. The paper's processing steps were these. A later analysis tallied roughly 80 million unique TCR beta chains across the 666 repertoires, and about 12 million of those chains were shared by two or more donors. To remove PCR and sequencing errors, raw reads were error-corrected and collapsed into unique sequences using a nearest-neighbor algorithm that merged closely related sequences. Alignment of CDR3 sequences to IMGT reference sequences was used to assign V, D and J gene segments. Each retained sequence needed at least a six-nucleotide match to both a V gene segment and a J gene segment. A rearrangement counted as productive if the CDR3 had no stop codons and remained in frame with V and J, and every other rearrangement counted as non-productive. Following IMGT convention, CDR3 was defined as the stretch from the second conserved V-encoded cysteine up to the conserved J-encoded phenylalanine. The earlier analysis of 587 of the donors excluded sequences that lacked an unambiguous match to a single V gene segment. In an earlier analysis of roughly 500 of the donors, V segments were called functional above 56.7% productive rearrangements and were called segregating when the between-donor standard deviation exceeded 5%. To diagnose cytomegalovirus status from the catalog of TCR beta chain sequences, a statistical classification framework was built. In a later analysis, V and J genes were assigned by comparing TCR nucleotide sequences against IMGT/GENE-DB human TR gene sequences. The TCRdist pipeline was used in a later analysis to assign CDR3 sequences and most-parsimonious VDJ recombination scenarios. In a later analysis, each TCR beta chain was defined by its CDR3 amino acid sequence together with its V-gene family, and reads without a unique V-gene family were excluded. As a way to deal with suspected cross-contamination and a sequencing artifact, a later analysis dropped 640 or so nucleotide sequences that were highly shared and had low generation probability. In a later analysis, a clonal expansion index for each public chain was calculated from normalized within-repertoire ranks of inferred template counts. A later analysis computed generation probabilities with a VDJ recombination model fitted to out-of-frame rearrangements, and checked the results against IGoR. A later analysis scored TCR-TCR, TCR-HLA and TCR-CMV co-occurrence with hypergeometric tests, applying a repertoire-size bias correction to TCR pairs. To estimate false discovery rates, a later analysis permuted the HLA or CMV assignments 20 times. In a later analysis, co-occurring TCRs were grouped using DBSCAN, and TCRdist sequence similarity was added for clustering within HLA-allele-positive subsets. Repertoires with fewer than 30,000 or more than 120,000 public chains, plus five repertoires with anomalous nucleotide sharing, were excluded from co-occurrence clustering. TCRdb limited this immuneACCESS table to in-frame rearrangements with V and J called. A share of clones is missing; checked studies link under half to unresolved V genes, and the rest is unexplained. V and J calls and clone size are copied from that table; D and trimming were computed from the DNA. The sample table holds roughly 150,000 clones, of which about 75% were seen once. Of the sample, about 4.7% is held by the ten largest clones.

Turning to this clone: Its antigen specificity is not known. No base quality information exists; no much larger clone differs at one position. Other nucleotide sequences from this sample produce the same CDR3.

Material: PBMCs. This sequence originates from a man aged 18 to 35 in good health and CMV-seropositive. The chain couples TRBV5-1 to TRBJ1-4, and 7 bases in between align with TRBD1. CDR3 reads: CASSLGTANEKLFF. The DNA sequence is given as TGCGCCAGCTCACTCGGGACAGCTAATGAAAAACTGTTTTTT.